This T cell receptor beta chain came from a study of shared clonotypes between healthy human individuals. Each subset's genomic DNA was shared equally among a number of immunoSEQ plates. Only in-frame clones appear in the TCRdb table, and some are missing; sequencing was by immunoSEQ multiplex PCR. The table has about 2.3 million clones, around 92% seen once. The germline V gene has CDR1 SEHNR and CDR2 FQNEAQ (reference sequence). The length of the CDR3 is 15 residues. Trimming left V 6 bases short and J 0 bases short, with 11 bases between. In the CD4+ fraction, cells were divided into CD45RA+ naive and CD45RA-negative memory subsets. Study-wide findings and caveats: Several donors had 4% to 5% of their naive CD4 clonotypes in common. Naive subsets usually exceeded memory subsets in estimated richness.

In regard to this clone: Its specificity is unknown.

The sequence was obtained from a man aged 18 to 29 in good health. Some clones in this sample may be carry-over from other donors' samples. The sample was naive CD4+ T cells from PBMCs. Subset in this sample: CD45RA+ positively selected. V gene TRBV7-9 combines with J gene TRBJ2-2; no firm D call. The CDR3 is CASRQQSPNTGELFF. The CDR3 DNA reads as TGTGCCAGCAGGCAACAGAGCCCGAACACCGGGGAGCTGTTTTTT.